This TCR beta chain was recovered during a study of cytotoxic CD8 clonotypes in ibrutinib-treated CLL. Study at large: Mean per-sample yields comprised about 270,000 productive templates and 85,000 to 100,000 productive rearrangements.

After removal of 8 bases from V and 8 bases from J, the junction contained 11 bases not matched to a gene. The CDR3 covers 13 residues. The germline CDR1 and CDR2 sequences are GTSNPN and SVGIG (reference sequence). TCRdb's copy holds only in-frame clones and misses some; the assay was immunoSEQ multiplex PCR. The sample lists roughly 40,000 clones; roughly two thirds were seen once. The chain carries TRBV30 and TRBJ1-2, with TRBD1 matching 10 bases. This TCR was sampled from a human donor with chronic lymphocytic leukemia. Sample: PBMCs, taken at disease progression, from a patient treated with ibrutinib. CDR3 sequence: CARKRQGAGGYTF. For the CDR3, the DNA is TGTGCCCGCAAACGACAGGGGGCAGGGGGCTACACCTTC.